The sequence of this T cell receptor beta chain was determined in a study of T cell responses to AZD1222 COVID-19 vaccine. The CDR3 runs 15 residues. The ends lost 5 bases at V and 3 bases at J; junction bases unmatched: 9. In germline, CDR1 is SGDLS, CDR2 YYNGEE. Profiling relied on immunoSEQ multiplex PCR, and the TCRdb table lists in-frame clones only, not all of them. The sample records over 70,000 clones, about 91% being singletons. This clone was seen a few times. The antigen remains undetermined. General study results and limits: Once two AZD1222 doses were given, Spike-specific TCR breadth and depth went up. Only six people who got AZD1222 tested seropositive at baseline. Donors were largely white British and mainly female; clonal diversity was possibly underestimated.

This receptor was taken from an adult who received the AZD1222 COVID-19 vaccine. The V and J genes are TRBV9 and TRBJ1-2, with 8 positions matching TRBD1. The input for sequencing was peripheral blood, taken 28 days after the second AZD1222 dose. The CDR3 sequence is CASSTSGGRDYGYTF. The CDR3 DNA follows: TGTGCCAGCAGTACCTCAGGGGGCCGGGACTATGGCTACACCTTC.